The 15 T cell receptor beta chains below all came from one sample that was sequenced in a study of T cells after yellow fever vaccination. One entry per CDR3 protein, called by TCRdb with MiXCR from the 5' RACE reads. Of around 300,000 distinct CDR3 sequences listed, 4.1% are singletons. Sequencing used PBMCs, obtained 5 days after the yellow fever booster vaccination. The receptors derive from a man aged 18 to 29 who received the YFV17D yellow fever vaccine.

This clonotype was detected only a few times. This CDR3 is CASRRDYFTDTQYF. The CDR3 DNA sequence: TGTGCCAGCAGACGGGACTACTTCACAGATACGCAGTATTTT. The chain has TRBV7-3 and TRBJ2-3; 7 bases line up with TRBD2. The germline V gene has CDR1 SGHTA and CDR2 FQGTGA. Trimming took 6 bases from V and 2 from J; bases not matched to a gene: 5. The CDR3 consists of 14 residues. The full variable domain, with the rest looked up from reference TRBV7-3 and TRBJ2-3, is GAGVSQTPSNKVTEKGKYVELRCDPISGHTALYWYRQSLGQGPEFLIYFQGTGAADDSGLPNDRFFAVRPEGSVSTLKIQRTERGDSAVYLCASRRDYFTDTQYFGPGTRLTVL.

The V and J genes are TRBV2 and TRBJ1-2; D perhaps matches TRBD1 (6 bases). The CDR3 loop spans 14 amino acids. Trimming removed 8 bases from V and 0 bases from J, with 13 bases in between. Germline values: CDR1 SNHLY, CDR2 FYNNEI. CDR3 sequence reads: CASAEQGTNYGYTF. For the CDR3, the DNA is TGTGCCAGCGCCGAACAGGGTACTAACTATGGCTACACCTTC.

This clonotype was seen a few times. DNA for the CDR3: TGTGCCAGCAGCTCGATTGGACAGGGAGACACTGAAGCTTTCTTT. It is translated as CASSSIGQGDTEAFF. This rearrangement joins TRBV7-6 to TRBJ1-1; 8 bases map to TRBD1. Germline V gene lookup returns CDR1 SGHVS and CDR2 FNYEAQ. CDR3 size: 15 residues. V lost 4 bases, J lost 3 bases, and 7 bases stayed unmatched.

This clonotype was seen many times. The chain links TRBV5-5 to TRBJ2-3; 7 bases are shared with TRBD2. V gave up 4 bases and J gave up 1 base; unmatched junction bases: 6. Per the germline V gene, CDR1 is SGHKS and CDR2 is YYEKEE (reference sequence). This CDR3 has 15 residues. CDR3 sequence: CASSTAGDRTDTQYF. In DNA, the CDR3 is TGTGCCAGCAGCACGGCGGGGGACCGCACAGATACGCAGTATTTT.

V and J are TRBV19 and TRBJ1-1, with unresolved D. The V gene's germline CDR1 is LNHDA and CDR2 SQIVND (reference sequence). V lost 2 bases, J lost 3 bases, and 7 bases lay in between. The CDR3 totals 13 residues. This chain's CDR3 is CASSIRRHTEAFF. The CDR3 DNA is TGTGCCAGTAGTATAAGGCGGCACACTGAAGCTTTCTTT.

This clonotype was recorded many times. V and J are TRBV6-5 and TRBJ2-6; the match to TRBD1 covers 10 bases. With V trimmed by 2 bases and J by 2 bases, 6 bases remained unmatched. The length of the CDR3 is 18 residues. CDR1 and CDR2 (germline): MNHEY, SVGAGI. The CDR3 nucleotides read TGTGCCAGCAGTTACGACGGACAGGGGGTGACTGGGGCCAACGTCCTGACTTTC. Its translation is CASSYDGQGVTGANVLTF.

V is TRBV5-5 and J is TRBJ1-2; tentative D call: TRBD1 (6 bases). CDR3 length: 14 residues. Germline-derived CDR1 and CDR2 are SGHKS and YYEKEE (reference sequence). The germline V and J ends were trimmed by 2 bases and 7 bases, with 15 bases remaining between them. The CDR3 region is CASSLVQGIGGYTF. CDR3 nucleotide sequence: TGTGCCAGCAGCTTAGTTCAGGGGATAGGTGGCTACACCTTC. The whole variable domain, filled in from reference TRBV5-5 and TRBJ1-2, reads DAGVTQSPTHLIKTRGQQVTLRCSPISGHKSVSWYQQVLGQGPQFIFQYYEKEERGRGNFPDRFSARQFPNYSSELNVNALLLGDSALYLCASSLVQGIGGYTFGSGTRLTVV.

There are a few counts of this clonotype. The CDR3 nucleotides are TGCAGTCTATTACAGGGACCCCTCGGTAGGGCTTTCTTT. Its protein is CSLLQGPLGRAFF. The V gene is TRBV20-1, the J gene TRBJ1-1; possible D gene TRBD1, 6 bases. Germline V gene lookup returns CDR1 DFQATT and CDR2 SNEGSKA (reference sequence). The CDR3 loop spans 13 amino acids. V shed 8 bases and J shed 11 bases, with 24 bases lying between them.

This CDR3 reads CASSSRTGRGQPQHF. The DNA for the CDR3 is TGTGCCAGCAGCTCCAGGACAGGGCGAGGTCAGCCCCAGCATTTT. The V call is TRBV7-8, the J call TRBJ1-5; 8 positions match TRBD1. The CDR3 is 15 residues long. Germline lookup yields CDR1 SGHVS and CDR2 FQNEAQ. V was clipped by 4 bases and J by 6 bases; unmatched bases: 8.

This clonotype came up many times. The chain recombines TRBV25-1 with TRBJ1-3, with no clear D. CDR1 and CDR2 (germline): MGHDK, SYGVNS. This CDR3 region has 15 residues. V was cut by 2 bases and J by 7 bases, with 15 bases left in between. The CDR3, as DNA: TGTGCCAGCAGTGAACCGATGAGGTCCGGCAACACCATATATTTT. Its translation: CASSEPMRSGNTIYF.

The chain couples TRBV7-2 to TRBJ2-7; 7 bases map to TRBD1. Trimming removed 4 bases from V and 3 bases from J; junction bases left unmatched: 6. This CDR3 has 14 amino acids. Germline V gene sequence: CDR1 SGHTA, CDR2 FQGNSA. The CDR3 here is CASSSTGYRYEQYF. Here the CDR3 DNA reads TGTGCCAGCAGCTCGACAGGGTATCGCTACGAGCAGTACTTC.

The chain is built from TRBV6-1 and TRBJ1-5, with 7 bases identical to TRBD1. The CDR3 is 13 residues long. J lost 5 bases, V lost 4 bases, and 2 bases had no gene match. Germline lookup yields CDR1 MNHNS and CDR2 SASEGT. CDR3 in DNA: TGTGCCAGCAGTGTAACAGGGGATCAGCCCCAGCATTTT. Translated: CASSVTGDQPQHF.

This rearrangement joins TRBV9 to TRBJ2-2, with 8 bases fitting TRBD1. Germline assignment: CDR1 SGDLS and CDR2 YYNGEE. The CDR3 has 16 residues. The ends lost 4 bases at V and 5 bases at J; junction bases unmatched: 10. This CDR3 is CASSSLDRESTGELFF. CDR3 nucleotide sequence: TGTGCCAGCAGCTCTCTGGACAGGGAATCTACCGGGGAGCTGTTTTTT.

There are a few counts of this clonotype. The chain links TRBV29-1 to TRBJ1-1; D might be TRBD1 (5 bases). The V and J ends lost 5 bases and 3 bases respectively, with 16 bases between them. In germline, CDR1 is SQVTM, CDR2 ANQGSEA. The CDR3 loop spans 14 amino acids. The CDR3 protein is CSVRASSGYTEAFF. In DNA, the CDR3 is TGCAGCGTTAGGGCGTCGTCAGGGTACACTGAAGCTTTCTTT.

This clonotype showed up just a few times. This sequence joins TRBV30 and TRBJ2-1, with D perhaps TRBD1 (5 bases). The germline gives CDR1 GTSNPN, CDR2 SVGIG (reference sequence). V was shortened by 7 bases and J by 3 bases, with 10 bases between the two germline ends. The CDR3 covers 12 residues. CDR3 residues: CAYAGNYNEQFF. The CDR3 nucleotides read TGTGCCTACGCAGGGAACTACAATGAGCAGTTCTTC.